The next 21 T cell receptor beta chains were all read from a single sample in a study of T cell responses to AZD1222 COVID-19 vaccine. Generated by immunoSEQ multiplex PCR, the TCRdb table keeps only in-frame clones and is missing some. The sample carries 150,000 or so clones, about nine tenths recorded once. Sequencing was performed on peripheral blood, taken on day 0 of AZD1222 vaccination. The receptors were sampled from an adult in good health.

The chain uses TRBV3-1 (or the pseudogene TRBV3-2) and TRBJ2-1; TRBD2 is a possible D gene (6 bases). CDR1 and CDR2 (germline): LGHDT, YNNKEL (reference sequence). This CDR3 comprises 16 residues. Trimming took 0 bases from V and 4 from J, leaving 13 bases between them. CDR3 sequence reads: CASSQEVLGGYNEQFF. CDR3 coding DNA: TGTGCCAGCAGCCAAGAAGTTCTGGGGGGATACAATGAGCAGTTCTTC.

The chain joins TRBV6-1 to TRBJ2-5, with D possibly matching TRBD1 (5 bases). The length of the CDR3 is 17 residues. V gave up 2 bases and J gave up 0 bases, with 16 bases separating them. CDR1 is MNHNS, CDR2 SASEGT, per germline. Here the CDR3 reads CASSEFGVSGNQETQYF. The CDR3 DNA follows: TGTGCCAGCAGTGAATTTGGGGTGTCAGGGAACCAAGAGACCCAGTACTTC.

This chain joins TRBV6-2 or TRBV6-3 and TRBJ2-6; 10 bases agree with TRBD1. The CDR3 totals 18 residues. Germline CDR1 is MNHEY and CDR2 is SVGEGT. V lost 6 bases, J lost 2 bases, and 10 bases stayed unmatched. The CDR3 coding sequence is TGTGCCAGCAGCCTAATGACAGGGGGCTCCGCTGGGGCCAACGTCCTGACTTTC. Translated: CASSLMTGGSAGANVLTF.

The rearrangement uses TRBV9 and TRBJ1-3, with D uncertain. CDR1 is SGDLS, CDR2 YYNGEE, per germline. V gave up 0 bases and J gave up 4 bases, with 8 bases separating them. CDR3 length equals 14 residues. The CDR3 sequence: CASSVAVGGNTIYF. CDR3 nucleotides: TGTGCCAGCAGCGTAGCTGTAGGGGGAAACACCATATATTTT.

J is TRBJ1-5 and V is TRBV27; D ambiguous. The CDR3 loop spans 14 amino acids. Trimming cost V 3 bases and J 5 bases, with 11 bases left between them. CDR1 is MNHEY and CDR2 is SMNVEV in the germline V gene (reference sequence). In DNA, the CDR3 is TGTGCCAGCAGTTTGTGGGCGTCGGATCAGCCCCAGCATTTT. Its translation: CASSLWASDQPQHF.

This rearrangement joins TRBV30 to TRBJ1-2, with a tentative D call TRBD1 (6 bases). The CDR3 has 13 residues. With 7 bases removed from V and 8 bases from J, the gap between germline ends came to 20 bases. Germline CDR1 and CDR2: GTSNPN and SVGIG (reference sequence). The CDR3 region is CASNPGGARGYTF. DNA for the CDR3: TGTGCCTCAAATCCGGGGGGGGCGCGGGGCTACACCTTC.

This chain uses TRBV7-9 with TRBJ1-1; D remains unclear. Trimming shortened V by 3 bases and J by 1 base, and 9 bases separated the two germline ends. The germline V gene has CDR1 SEHNR and CDR2 FQNEAQ (reference sequence). The CDR3 totals 14 residues. For the CDR3, the DNA is TGTGCCAGCAGCTTGCTATCGGGGAACACTGAAGCTTTCTTT. Encoded protein: CASSLLSGNTEAFF.

The chain combines TRBV28 with TRBJ1-2; TRBD1 matches 8 bases. The length of the CDR3 is 15 residues. The germline gives CDR1 MDHEN, CDR2 SYDVKM. After removal of 3 bases from V and 5 bases from J, the junction contained 8 bases not matched to a gene. CDR3 coding DNA: TGTGCCAGCAGTTTCCCTGACAGGGGAAGGTATGGCTACACCTTC. Translation: CASSFPDRGRYGYTF.

This clone was detected a few times. This sequence joins TRBV9 and TRBJ2-1, with D unclear. Germline V lookup: CDR1 SGDLS, CDR2 YYNGEE. CDR3 length: 13 amino acids. With 0 bases removed from V and 6 bases from J, the gap between germline ends came to 7 bases. CDR3 loop: CASSVVMGNEQFF. The CDR3 DNA is TGTGCCAGCAGCGTAGTGATGGGCAATGAGCAGTTCTTC.

J is TRBJ1-3 and V is TRBV10-2; D unclear. Trimming cost V 3 bases and J 4 bases, with 10 bases left between them. Germline CDR1 and CDR2: WSHSY and SAAADI. This CDR3 has 14 amino acids. The chain's CDR3 is CASSDGVGGNTIYF. The CDR3 nucleotides are TGCGCCAGCAGTGACGGGGTTGGGGGAAACACCATATATTTT.

The table lists this clone with a few counts. This sequence joins TRBV6-6 and TRBJ1-2; 8 bases match TRBD1. Per the germline V gene, CDR1 is MNHNY and CDR2 is SVGAGI (reference sequence). The CDR3 is made up of 13 amino acids. J was trimmed by 13 bases and V by 5 bases; bases with no gene match: 12. CDR3 sequence: CASSPDHRGAFTF. In nucleotides, the CDR3 is TGTGCCAGCAGTCCCGACCACAGGGGGGCATTCACCTTC.

The chain carries TRBV19 and TRBJ1-1; 8 positions agree with TRBD1. The CDR3 has 14 amino acids. V lost 7 bases and J lost 3; bases outside the gene matches: 7. Germline V gives CDR1 LNHDA, CDR2 SQIVND (reference sequence). The CDR3 here is CASITGGSYTEAFF. CDR3 sequence (DNA): TGTGCCAGTATCACAGGGGGATCCTACACTGAAGCTTTCTTT.

V and J are TRBV7-2 and TRBJ1-3; D is perhaps TRBD1 (5 bases). The V gene lost 5 bases and the J gene lost 0 bases, with 14 bases spanning the gap. There are 16 residues in the CDR3. CDR1 is SGHTA, CDR2 FQGNSA, per germline. CDR3 coding DNA: TGTGCCAGCAGCCTCAGCCCGGGGGGCTCTGGAAACACCATATATTTT. It is translated as CASSLSPGGSGNTIYF.

V and J are TRBV28 and TRBJ2-1, with TRBD1 matching over 9 bases. CDR3 length: 15 residues. Germline trimming cut 3 bases from V and 6 bases from J; bases unmatched to any gene: 6. Germline loops: CDR1 MDHEN, CDR2 SYDVKM. The CDR3 region is CASSLAGQGPNEQFF. The DNA for the CDR3 is TGTGCCAGCAGTTTGGCGGGACAGGGCCCCAATGAGCAGTTCTTC.

The chain is built from TRBV10-3 and TRBJ2-2, with D unresolved. CDR1 and CDR2 (germline): ENHRY, SYGVKD. This CDR3 region has 14 residues. V gave up 6 bases and J gave up 0 bases, with 8 bases separating them. The CDR3 sequence: CAIRPAANTGELFF. The CDR3 DNA follows: TGTGCCATCAGACCAGCCGCGAACACCGGGGAGCTGTTTTTT.

This rearrangement joins TRBV28 to TRBJ1-5; possible D gene TRBD1, 5 bases. Germline V gene lookup returns CDR1 MDHEN and CDR2 SYDVKM. The CDR3 loop spans 16 amino acids. V was shortened by 7 bases and J by 4 bases, with 20 bases between the two germline ends. The DNA of the CDR3 is TGTGCCAGCACCGCCCGCGGGGGTGGGATTAATCAGCCCCAGCATTTT. Its translation is CASTARGGGINQPQHF.

The rearrangement joins TRBV7-6 to TRBJ1-2, with TRBD1 matching over 7 bases. Trimming removed 0 bases from V and 8 bases from J; junction bases left unmatched: 21. This CDR3 is 19 amino acids long. The germline gives CDR1 SGHVS, CDR2 FNYEAQ. The CDR3 sequence is CASSLALVMQGRGPWGYTF. The CDR3 region has the DNA TGTGCCAGCAGCTTAGCGCTAGTAATGCAAGGGAGGGGGCCCTGGGGCTACACCTTC.

V usage is TRBV7-2 and J usage is TRBJ1-5; D is possibly TRBD1 (5 bases). Trimming pared 2 bases from V and 3 bases from J, leaving 8 bases between. The CDR3 totals 14 residues. Germline V CDR1 and CDR2: SGHTA, FQGNSA. The CDR3 is CASSLQGDNQPQHF. The CDR3 region has the DNA TGTGCCAGCAGCTTACAGGGAGACAATCAGCCCCAGCATTTT.

The chain uses TRBV10-3 and TRBJ1-6; 12 positions match TRBD1. The CDR3 runs to 20 residues. V dropped 6 bases and J dropped 1; count of bases not matched to a gene: 13. Germline V gives CDR1 ENHRY, CDR2 SYGVKD. The CDR3 here is CAISANGGTGGGSYNSPLHF. The DNA of the CDR3 is TGTGCCATCAGCGCGAATGGGGGGACAGGGGGCGGATCCTATAATTCACCCCTCCACTTT.

V is TRBV30 and J is TRBJ2-3; 7 positions match TRBD2. V lost 4 bases, J lost 6 bases, and 7 bases stayed unmatched. In germline, CDR1 is GTSNPN, CDR2 SVGIG (reference sequence). The CDR3 loop spans 13 amino acids. The CDR3 DNA reads as TGTGCCTGGAATCTGGGGGGAGGGGATACGCAGTATTTT. Amino acids: CAWNLGGGDTQYF.

This clone appeared once. The V gene is TRBV6-5, the J gene TRBJ2-1, with TRBD2 matching over 8 bases. Germline values: CDR1 MNHEY, CDR2 SVGAGI. The trim removed 2 bases at V and 4 bases at J, leaving 1 base unmatched. This CDR3 comprises 14 residues. The CDR3 here is CASSYQRGYNEQFF. For the CDR3, the DNA is TGTGCCAGCAGTTACCAGCGGGGGTACAATGAGCAGTTCTTC.